A selection of T cell receptor beta chains follows, all from one sample in a study of CD8 T cells in Susac syndrome. TCRdb re-called the immunoSEQ multiplex PCR reads with MiXCR, one entry per CDR3 protein. The sample lists 180,000 or so distinct CDR3 sequences, roughly 94% occurring once. The specimen sequenced was CD4+ T cells from PBMCs. These receptor sequences come from a human donor in good health. Both conserved end residues are part of each CDR3. A D gene is named only where the DNA matches it firmly. Rows give clone size only sometimes, using once, few, many, or a class for an expanded clone.

CDR3 protein	CDR3 DNA	V gene	J gene	clone size	D gene
CATSDEDRVYGYTF	TGTGCCACCAGTGATGAAGACAGGGTCTATGGCTACACCTTC	TRBV24-1	TRBJ1-2	.	TRBD1
CASSSTGELFF	TGTGCCAGCAGCTCCACCGGGGAGCTGTTTTTT	TRBV11-2	TRBJ2-2	.	.
CASSAGNGKGPIF	TGCGCCAGCAGCGCGGGGAATGGCAAGGGCCCTATCTTT	TRBV4-1	TRBJ1-6	.	.
CASSVVLAGEGEQFF	TGTGCCAGCAGCGTAGTCCTAGCGGGAGAGGGTGAGCAGTTCTTC	TRBV9	TRBJ2-1	once	TRBD2
CASSFRGARTQYF	TGTGCCAGCAGTTTCAGGGGGGCCCGGACCCAGTACTTC	TRBV12-3/TRBV12-4	TRBJ2-5	.	.
CGAPGVANTGELFF	TGCGGGGCACCGGGGGTCGCGAACACCGGGGAGCTGTTTTTT	TRBV20-1	TRBJ2-2	.	.
CASSDQGTDTQYF	TGTGCCAGCAGTGACCAGGGGACAGATACGCAGTATTTT	TRBV6-4	TRBJ2-3	.	.
CASSVFGTGELFF	TGTGCCAGCAGCGTATTTGGGACCGGGGAGCTGTTTTTT	TRBV9	TRBJ2-2	.	.
CSARDGAGGQRTQYF	TGCAGTGCTAGAGATGGTGCGGGGGGACAGCGGACGCAGTATTTT	TRBV20-1	TRBJ2-3	.	.
CSVDLPRGQEQFF	TGCAGCGTTGACCTCCCGAGGGGACAAGAGCAGTTCTTC	TRBV29-1	TRBJ2-1	.	.
CASSPLVREGRYNEQFF	TGTGCCAGCAGCCCCCTAGTGCGGGAGGGCCGGTACAATGAGCAGTTCTTC	TRBV4-2	TRBJ2-1	.	TRBD2
CSARRGWVNQPQHF	TGCAGTGCTAGACGGGGATGGGTCAATCAGCCCCAGCATTTT	TRBV20-1	TRBJ1-5	.	.